This TCR beta chain emerged from a study of blood T cell repertoires in COVID-19. Study details: PBMCs, B-cell-depleted T cells, or T cells were the source of the cDNA or gDNA that made up the material.

Germline CDR1 reads SGHVS; CDR2 reads FQNEAQ. CDR3 length equals 17 residues. V dropped 1 base and J dropped 2 bases, with 14 bases sitting between them. Source study methods: Estimates of nucleated cell counts were drawn from the amplification of reference gene primers. Profiling relied on immunoSEQ multiplex PCR, and the TCRdb table lists in-frame clones only, not all of them. For V, J and clone size, that table is used; D and trimming come from the DNA. The sample yields a few hundred thousand clones, roughly 91% seen once. This clone was seen a handful of times. The material sequenced was peripheral blood. This sequence originates from a woman between 25 and 40 years old with COVID-19, enrolled during active disease. The V and J genes are TRBV7-8 and TRBJ1-4; D uncertain. For the CDR3, the DNA is TGTGCCAGCAGCTTAGTAGTACGAGCCGGGACTAATGAAAAACTGTTTTTT. This encodes CASSLVVRAGTNEKLFF.